Here is one TCR beta chain with its context. Its antigen is still unknown. Primers: 60 Vbeta forward and 13 Jbeta reverse. Libraries were prepared by immunoSEQ multiplex PCR; TCRdb keeps only in-frame clonotypes and omits some of them. This table has 200,000 or so clones, 70% to 80% appearing once. CDR3 size: 15 residues. Germline V gene lookup returns CDR1 SQVTM and CDR2 ANQGSEA. V shed 1 base and J 8 bases; nucleotides not matched to a gene: 10. The source of the sample is a study of cytomegalovirus exposure and HLA in healthy donors. Across the study: In an early release, HLA-typed donors contributed some 80 million unique TCR sequences. Study-wide results and limits: While the bulk of TCR sequences proved rare, some public TCRs turned up in many donors. Prior analysis indicated that the majority of TCR beta V segments exhibited productivity approximately 87% or approximately 30% of the time. Later analysis suggested most CMV-associated TCR beta chains were HLA-restricted.

The sequencing sample was made of PBMCs. This clonotype was obtained from a male donor in good health and CMV-seropositive. The chain combines TRBV29-1 with TRBJ2-1; TRBD1 agrees at 8 bases. CDR3 protein: CSVEGPGQVEHEQFF. The CDR3, as DNA: TGCAGCGTTGAAGGTCCGGGACAGGTAGAGCATGAGCAGTTCTTC.